This T cell receptor (beta chain) was captured in a study of OX40 agonist ivuxolimab in advanced cancers. Generated by immunoSEQ multiplex PCR, the TCRdb table keeps only in-frame clones and is missing some. The sample carries about 98,000 clones, about 92% recorded once. There are 13 residues in the CDR3. Germline V gives CDR1 GTSNPN, CDR2 SVGIG (reference sequence). The ends were cut back, 2 bases at V and 13 bases at J, with 15 bases in the middle. This clone has a handful of counts. Antigen specificity is unknown. Study outcomes and limitations: Patients with a partial response at 0.1-3.0 mg/kg had among the lowest clonal expansion.

This specimen consisted of CD4+ or CD8+ T cells sorted from blood, obtained in a trial of the OX40 agonist ivuxolimab. This chain joins TRBV30 and TRBJ1-6; D unresolved. The clonotype comes from an adult with an advanced solid tumor such as melanoma, head and neck, liver or kidney cancer. CDR3 sequence reads: CAWSPASRIPLHF. The CDR3 nucleotides are TGTGCCTGGAGTCCGGCCTCTCGCATCCCCCTCCACTTT.